The rows below give T cell receptor beta chains drawn from one sample of a study of T cell responses to AZD1222 COVID-19 vaccine. Assay: immunoSEQ multiplex PCR; the TCRdb copy retains only in-frame clones and omits some. The table has tens of thousands of clones, approximately 80% seen once. Sequenced here: peripheral blood, sampled on day 0 of AZD1222 vaccination. Receptors were obtained from an adult in good health. CDR3s include the opening cysteine and the closing phenylalanine or tryptophan. The D gene is left open where the match is weak. Some rows mark clone size as missing; the rest say once, few, many or name a class of expanded clone.

D gene,V gene,clone size,J gene,CDR3 protein,CDR3 DNA
TRBD2,TRBV19,-,TRBJ2-1,CASSPRTSGSGEQFF,TGTGCCAGTAGTCCCCGGACTAGCGGGAGCGGTGAGCAGTTCTTC
-,TRBV2,-,TRBJ2-5,CASSETEEGWETQYF,TGTGCCAGCAGTGAAACCGAAGAGGGCTGGGAGACCCAGTACTTC
-,TRBV9,-,TRBJ2-5,CASSVTGQQETQYF,TGTGCCAGCAGCGTTACAGGGCAACAAGAGACCCAGTACTTC
TRBD1,TRBV4-2,-,TRBJ1-4,CASSQDLWTGGEKLFF,TGTGCCAGCAGCCAAGATCTTTGGACAGGCGGTGAAAAACTGTTTTTT
-,TRBV3-1/TRBV3-2,-,TRBJ2-5,CASSQDLGSGTQYF,TGTGCCAGCAGCCAAGATCTGGGGTCGGGGACCCAGTACTTC
-,TRBV19,-,TRBJ2-7,CASSNGYRGEQYF,TGTGCCAGTAGTAATGGCTATCGCGGCGAGCAGTACTTC
-,TRBV27,-,TRBJ1-1,CASSIQGPNTEAFF,TGTGCCAGCAGTATTCAGGGGCCGAACACTGAAGCTTTCTTT
TRBD1,TRBV7-2,-,TRBJ1-6,CASSSQGDSPLHF,TGTGCCAGCAGCTCCCAGGGGGATTCACCCCTCCACTTT
TRBD1,TRBV10-2,-,TRBJ1-5,CASTRDSSQPQHF,TGCGCCAGCACCCGGGACAGCTCCCAGCCCCAGCATTTT
-,TRBV29-1,-,TRBJ2-5,CSVPGRLGTGSQYF,TGCAGCGTGCCGGGGAGGCTCGGGACGGGGTCCCAGTACTTC
-,TRBV19,-,TRBJ2-3,CASAYLGDTQYF,TGTGCCAGTGCCTATCTAGGAGATACGCAGTATTTT
-,TRBV19,-,TRBJ1-2,CASSIEARPKAF,TGTGCCAGTAGTATAGAAGCCAGGCCTAAAGCCTTC
-,TRBV15,-,TRBJ1-5,CATRRTSPYSNQPQHF,TGTGCCACCAGAAGGACCTCACCGTATAGCAATCAGCCCCAGCATTTT
TRBD2,TRBV18,-,TRBJ2-3,CASSDGTSSGDTQYF,TGTGCCAGCTCGGACGGGACTAGCAGCGGAGATACGCAGTATTTT
-,TRBV11-2,few,TRBJ2-1,CASSLVASEQFF,TGTGCCAGCAGCTTGGTAGCGTCTGAGCAGTTCTTC
-,TRBV6-5,-,TRBJ1-2,CASSRRGTDYGYTF,TGTGCCAGCAGTAGGAGGGGGACGGACTATGGCTACACCTTC
-,TRBV7-9,-,TRBJ2-2,CASSLTGGALAGELFF,TGTGCCAGCAGCTTAACTGGGGGGGCGCTAGCCGGGGAGCTGTTTTTT
TRBD1,TRBV7-2,-,TRBJ1-5,CASSPWTGGRGQPQHF,TGTGCCAGCAGCCCCTGGACAGGGGGCAGGGGGCAGCCCCAGCATTTT
TRBD1,TRBV2,-,TRBJ1-4,CASSYRDSLFF,TGTGCCAGCAGCTACCGGGACAGCTTGTTTTTT
-,TRBV11-2,-,TRBJ1-1,CASSPEARANTEAFF,TGTGCCAGCAGCCCCGAGGCCAGGGCGAACACTGAAGCTTTCTTT
TRBD1,TRBV6-1,-,TRBJ1-5,CASSEMGQGFSWWSNQPQHF,TGTGCCAGCAGTGAAATGGGACAGGGATTTAGTTGGTGGAGCAATCAGCCCCAGCATTTT
-,TRBV5-1,-,TRBJ2-2,CASSLAGGTGELFF,TGCGCCAGCAGCTTGGCCGGGGGCACCGGGGAGCTGTTTTTT
TRBD1,TRBV29-1,few,TRBJ2-5,CSVEDTGGPRETQYF,TGCAGCGTTGAAGATACAGGGGGACCGAGAGAGACCCAGTACTTC
TRBD1,TRBV7-6,-,TRBJ1-2,CASSLNTGVGYTF,TGTGCCAGCAGCTTAAACACAGGGGTAGGCTACACCTTC
TRBD2,TRBV18,-,TRBJ2-7,CASSPPGLAGVEQYF,TGTGCCAGCTCACCACCGGGACTAGCGGGAGTTGAGCAGTACTTC
TRBD2,TRBV7-7,few,TRBJ2-5,CASSLDGTSGQETQYF,TGTGCCAGCAGCTTAGATGGGACTAGCGGTCAAGAGACCCAGTACTTC
-,TRBV10-1,few,TRBJ2-7,CASSVGQPPYEQYF,TGCGCCAGCAGTGTAGGACAGCCTCCTTACGAGCAGTACTTC
-,TRBV5-1,-,TRBJ1-3,CASSFEPLPLSGNTIYF,TGCGCCAGCAGCTTTGAGCCGCTACCGCTCTCTGGAAACACCATATATTTT
-,TRBV18,-,TRBJ2-1,CASHGRADRNEQFF,TGTGCCAGCCACGGAAGAGCGGATCGCAATGAGCAGTTCTTC
-,TRBV3-1/TRBV3-2,-,TRBJ1-6,CASSHAANSPLHF,TGTGCCAGCAGCCACGCAGCTAATTCACCCCTCCACTTT
TRBD2,TRBV24-1,-,TRBJ2-1,CATSDYTLGLAESYNEQFF,TGTGCCACCAGTGACTACACCCTTGGACTAGCGGAGTCATACAATGAGCAGTTCTTC
TRBD2,TRBV29-1,-,TRBJ2-3,CSVEDPGGRIDTDTQYF,TGCAGCGTTGAAGATCCGGGGGGACGGATAGACACAGATACGCAGTATTTT